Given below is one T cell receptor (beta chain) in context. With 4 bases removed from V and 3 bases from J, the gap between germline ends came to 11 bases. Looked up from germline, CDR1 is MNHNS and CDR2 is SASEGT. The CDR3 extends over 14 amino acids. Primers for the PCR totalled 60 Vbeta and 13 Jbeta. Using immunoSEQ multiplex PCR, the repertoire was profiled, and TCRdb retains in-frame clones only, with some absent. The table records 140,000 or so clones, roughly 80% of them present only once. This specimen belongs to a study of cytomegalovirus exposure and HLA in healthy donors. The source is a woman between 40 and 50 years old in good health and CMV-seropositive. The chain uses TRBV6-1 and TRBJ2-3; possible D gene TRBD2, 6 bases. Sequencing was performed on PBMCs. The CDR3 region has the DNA TGTGCCAGCAGTGCCGGGAGTATTACAGATACGCAGTATTTT. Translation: CASSAGSITDTQYF.